The entry that follows covers one T cell receptor beta chain sequence. These data originate in a study of blood T cell repertoires in COVID-19. Overall study context: COVID-19 samples collected from the United States, Italy and Spain covered acute and convalescent phases. PBMCs, B-cell-depleted T cells, or T cells were the source of the cDNA or gDNA that made up the material.

Authors' analysis steps: Cell counts per sample came from amplifying reference gene primers. Sequencing used immunoSEQ multiplex PCR; TCRdb keeps in-frame clones, though not all of them. V and J calls and clone size come straight from that table; D and trimming were deduced from the DNA. The profile shows approximately 140,000 clones, roughly 80% of them singletons. Trimming cost V 4 bases and J 4 bases, with 10 bases left between them. This CDR3 has 13 amino acids. From germline, CDR1 is LNHDA and CDR2 SQIVND (reference sequence). This receptor was obtained from a man in his 70s with acute or convalescent COVID-19. This chain links TRBV19 with TRBJ1-2, with D unresolved. The sample taken for sequencing was peripheral blood. The CDR3 loop reads CASSTRDIYGYTF. The CDR3 region has the DNA TGTGCCAGTAGTACCCGTGACATCTATGGCTACACCTTC.